The 29 T cell receptor beta chains reported below all come from one sample, sequenced in a study of regulatory T cells in long-lasting Graves disease. Time point here: newly diagnosed GD, antithyroid drugs for less than 3 months. Researchers made the TCR library from RNA that was extracted from PBMCs. Researchers made TCR beta libraries by using iRepertoire HTBI primers and running Arm-PCR on CDR3 regions. A single record per CDR3 protein comes from TCRdb applying MiXCR to the multiplex PCR reads. There are around 480,000 distinct CDR3 sequences in the sample; around 16% occur only once, and around a quarter lies in the top ten. These records were also assigned to another study, of T cells in Graves' hyperthyroidism and ophthalmopathy.

Material: peripheral blood mononuclear cells (PBMCs), obtained at new diagnosis, from a patient treated with antithyroid drugs. These receptors originate from a woman aged 35-65 years with Graves disease.

The chain recombines TRBV2 with TRBJ2-5; D possibly uses TRBD1 or TRBD2 (7 bases each). Germline values: CDR1 SNHLY, CDR2 FYNNEI. CDR3 size: 13 residues. V was cut by 7 bases and J by 6 bases, with 15 bases left in between. The CDR3: CASNAGGEKTQYF. Here the CDR3 DNA reads TGTGCCAGCAATGCAGGGGGGGAAAAGACCCAGTACTTC.

Ten or more counts support this clonotype. This sequence joins TRBV11-2 and TRBJ1-1; 7 bases are a match to TRBD1. Trimming at V came to 6 bases and at J to 1 base, leaving 8 bases not matched to a gene. Looked up from germline, CDR1 is SGHAT and CDR2 is FQNNGV. The CDR3 consists of 15 residues. CDR3 sequence: CASRLIRGGNTEAFF. The CDR3 DNA is TGTGCCAGCAGGCTTATCAGGGGGGGGAACACTGAAGCTTTCTTT.

This clonotype was seen a handful of times. The chain carries TRBV9 and TRBJ1-2; D is uncertain. V was pared by 2 bases and J by 4 bases, with 9 bases between. The CDR3 length is 13 residues. Germline CDR1 and CDR2: SGDLS and YYNGEE. CDR3 amino acids: CASSVGSAYGYTF. The CDR3 DNA reads as TGTGCCAGCAGCGTTGGGTCGGCCTATGGCTACACCTTC.

This clonotype was recorded once. The chain uses TRBV12-3 or TRBV12-4 and TRBJ1-1; 7 bases are a match to TRBD1. The CDR3 runs 14 residues. V lost 5 bases to trimming and J lost 6 bases; unmatched junction nucleotides: 9. The CDR3 region is CASSDPATGPEAFF. The CDR3 DNA follows: TGTGCCAGCAGTGACCCCGCGACAGGGCCTGAAGCTTTCTTT.

This chain connects TRBV4-1 to TRBJ1-1; tentatively, D is TRBD1 (5 bases). CDR3 size: 15 residues. The V gene lost 6 bases and the J gene lost 1 base, with 15 bases spanning the gap. Germline values: CDR1 MGHRA, CDR2 YSYEKL. CDR3: CASRTPGGANTEAFF. The CDR3 DNA sequence: TGCGCCAGCAGAACCCCGGGGGGAGCGAACACTGAAGCTTTCTTT.

This clonotype was seen ten or more times. The V gene is TRBV28, the J gene TRBJ1-2; perhaps TRBD1 as D (6 bases). CDR3 size: 13 residues. The V end was cut by 7 bases, the J end by 7 bases, with 16 bases between. Germline V gene lookup returns CDR1 MDHEN and CDR2 SYDVKM. CDR3 residues: CASKDSHRSGYTF. The CDR3 region has the DNA TGTGCCAGCAAGGACAGCCATAGATCTGGCTACACCTTC.

This clonotype was seen ten or more times. The gene calls are TRBV9 and TRBJ2-7; D is tentatively TRBD1 or TRBD2 (5 bases each). This CDR3 contains 14 residues. The germline V gene has CDR1 SGDLS and CDR2 YYNGEE. V lost 4 bases and J lost 3, with 14 bases in between. The CDR3 coding sequence is TGTGCCAGCAGCCCCTCAGGGAGCCTCTACGAGCAGTACTTC. Amino acids: CASSPSGSLYEQYF.

The chain is built from TRBV28 and TRBJ1-5; 8 bases agree with TRBD1. The CDR3 length is 16 residues. V lost 6 bases to trimming and J lost 0 bases; unmatched junction nucleotides: 7. Germline-derived CDR1 and CDR2 are MDHEN and SYDVKM. CDR3 loop: CASSPRTGLSNQPQHF. In nucleotides, the CDR3 is TGTGCCAGCAGCCCTAGGACAGGGCTTAGCAATCAGCCCCAGCATTTT.

There are a few counts of this clonotype. This sequence joins TRBV6-5 and TRBJ2-4, with D possibly being TRBD1 (6 bases). Per the germline V gene, CDR1 is MNHEY and CDR2 is SVGAGI. V was trimmed by 3 bases and J by 2 bases, leaving 14 bases between them. This CDR3 is built from 16 residues. The CDR3 DNA sequence: TGTGCCAGCAGTTATGACACACAGGGCTCCAAAAACATTCAGTACTTC. This encodes CASSYDTQGSKNIQYF.

Points on this clonotype: Lacking the conserved final phenylalanine or tryptophan, this CDR3 likely reflects a read error. This chain connects TRBV10-1 to TRBJ2-1; no definite D call. This CDR3 has 17 residues. Trimming pared 3 bases from V and 0 bases from J, leaving 15 bases between. Germline V gives CDR1 WNHNN, CDR2 SYGVQD (reference sequence). CDR3 sequence reads: CASSEQPLSLSYNEQFL. CDR3 nucleotide sequence: TGCGCCAGCAGTGAACAACCCCTGAGCCTCTCCTACAATGAGCAGTTCCTC.

A note on this clonotype: A clone one base away is much larger, so this may be a read error. The rearrangement joins TRBV11-3 to TRBJ2-1, with D possibly TRBD1 on 6 matching bases. The CDR3 totals 12 residues. Germline V gene sequence: CDR1 SGHNT, CDR2 YENEEA. The CDR3 protein is CAGSGRGGEQFF. The CDR3 bases are TGTGCCGGCAGCGGCAGGGGTGGTGAGCAGTTCTTC.

J is TRBJ2-3 and V is TRBV6-1, with 10 bases fitting TRBD1. The CDR3 is made up of 16 amino acids. CDR1 is MNHNS and CDR2 is SASEGT in the germline V gene. V shed 5 bases and J 8 bases; nucleotides not matched to a gene: 13. The CDR3 is CASSPRGDRGVRTQYF. Here the CDR3 DNA reads TGTGCCAGCAGTCCTCGGGGGGACAGGGGCGTCCGTACGCAGTATTTT.

This clonotype has ten or more counts. The chain couples TRBV29-1 to TRBJ2-3; a possible D gene is TRBD2 (5 bases). The germline V gene has CDR1 SQVTM and CDR2 ANQGSEA. The CDR3 totals 14 residues. Trimming pared 0 bases from V and 6 bases from J, leaving 13 bases between. The CDR3 nucleotides read TGCAGCGTTGAAGATCTGAGGGCCGCCGATACGCAGTATTTT. Encoded protein: CSVEDLRAADTQYF.

This clonotype was counted at least ten times. The V and J genes are TRBV7-2 and TRBJ1-1, with 7 bases fitting TRBD1. The CDR3 covers 14 residues. After removal of 6 bases from V and 3 bases from J, the junction contained 7 bases not matched to a gene. Germline CDR1 and CDR2: SGHTA and FQGNSA. CDR3 residues: CASRAGTAYTEAFF. CDR3 sequence (DNA): TGTGCCAGCAGGGCCGGGACAGCCTACACTGAAGCTTTCTTT.

This clonotype was picked up many times. This chain connects TRBV5-1 to TRBJ2-5; 7 positions match TRBD2. Germline CDR1 is SGHRS and CDR2 is YFSETQ. There are 13 residues in the CDR3. Trimming removed 5 bases from V and 3 bases from J; junction bases left unmatched: 4. The DNA for the CDR3 is TGCGCCAGCAGATGGGGAGGGGAAGAGACCCAGTACTTC. This codes for CASRWGGEETQYF.

This clonotype showed up many times. The chain has TRBV3-1 and TRBJ2-1; 12 nucleotides line up with TRBD2. Near its end, the DNA agrees better with TRBJ2-5, so the J call may be wrong. Germline V gene data show CDR1 as LGHDT and CDR2 as YNNKEL (reference sequence). This CDR3 spans 17 amino acids. This CDR3 is CASSLATSGSYVETQYF. CDR3 bases: TGTGCCAGCAGCTTAGCGACTAGCGGGAGCTACGTAGAGACCCAGTACTTC.

As regards this clonotype: Just one base apart from a much larger clone, this may be a read error. The chain couples TRBV2 to TRBJ1-2; maybe TRBD1 (6 bases). CDR1 is SNHLY and CDR2 is FYNNEI in the germline V gene. Trimming shortened V by 6 bases and J by 4 bases, and 12 bases separated the two germline ends. There are 13 residues in the CDR3. The CDR3 DNA sequence: TGTGCCAGCAGCCACGGGGGGCTCTATGGCTACACCTTC. Protein sequence: CASSHGGLYGYTF.

This clonotype was counted many times. The V call is TRBV2, the J call TRBJ2-7; maybe TRBD2 (7 bases). The CDR3 covers 15 residues. V lost 0 bases to trimming and J lost 5 bases, with 14 bases between them. Per germline, CDR1 SNHLY and CDR2 FYNNEI. CDR3 in DNA: TGTGCCAGCAGTGAAGCTGGGGGGGGCCTTAACGAGCAGTACTTC. Translated, it gives CASSEAGGGLNEQYF.

Ten or more counts support this clonotype. Here the CDR3 DNA reads TGTGCCAGCAGAATACGCGGTGGGCCAGGGGGCTATGGCTACACCTTC. It codes for CASRIRGGPGGYGYTF. The chain uses TRBV27 and TRBJ1-2, with 7 positions matching TRBD1. Germline-derived CDR1 and CDR2 are MNHEY and SMNVEV (reference sequence). V lost 6 bases to trimming and J lost 4 bases; unmatched junction nucleotides: 14. The CDR3 covers 16 residues.

This clonotype was seen only a few times. The rearrangement uses TRBV24-1 and TRBJ2-2; tentatively, D is TRBD2 (5 bases). The germline CDR1 and CDR2 sequences are KGHDR and SFDVKD. V gave up 6 bases and J gave up 1 base, with 8 bases separating them. The CDR3 contains 14 residues. This chain's CDR3 is CATSPGRNTGELFF. CDR3 bases: TGTGCCACCAGTCCGGGAAGGAACACCGGGGAGCTGTTTTTT.

This clonotype was seen at least ten times. The CDR3 loop is CASSQYLGTDYGYTF. The CDR3 bases are TGTGCCAGCAGCCAATACCTGGGGACAGACTATGGCTACACCTTC. The genes are TRBV9 and TRBJ1-2; 7 positions agree with TRBD1. CDR1 and CDR2 (germline): SGDLS, YYNGEE. V lost 4 bases to trimming and J lost 3 bases; unmatched junction nucleotides: 9. The CDR3 has 15 amino acids.

This clonotype was detected a few times. This chain connects TRBV6-1 to TRBJ1-2, with D perhaps TRBD1 (5 bases). The V gene lost 2 bases and the J gene lost 8 bases, with 15 bases spanning the gap. Looked up from germline, CDR1 is MNHNS and CDR2 is SASEGT. The CDR3 spans 14 residues. As DNA, the CDR3 is TGTGCCAGCAGTGAACCTGGGGCTTCGTGGGGCTACACCTTC. This gives the protein CASSEPGASWGYTF.

This clonotype was recorded many times. This chain links TRBV5-6 with TRBJ2-1; tentatively, D is TRBD1 or TRBD2 (5 bases each). Germline assignment: CDR1 SGHDT and CDR2 YYEEEE. The ends were cut back, 1 base at V and 2 bases at J, with 10 bases in the middle. CDR3 length: 15 amino acids. The CDR3 is CASSLRDLPYNEQFF. CDR3 nucleotides: TGTGCCAGCAGCTTGCGGGACCTCCCCTACAATGAGCAGTTCTTC.

This clonotype was picked up many times. The chain combines TRBV15 with TRBJ1-2; TRBD1 matches 10 bases. V was clipped by 3 bases and J by 6 bases; unmatched bases: 10. The germline V gene encodes CDR1 LNHNV and CDR2 YYDKDF (reference sequence). This CDR3 has 16 residues. The CDR3 sequence: CATSRGQGSMLDGYTF. DNA for the CDR3: TGTGCCACCAGCAGGGGACAGGGGTCTATGCTAGATGGCTACACCTTC. Looking up the rest from reference TRBV15 and TRBJ1-2 gives the full variable domain: DAMVIQNPRYQVTQFGKPVTLSCSQTLNHNVMYWYQQKSSQAPKLLFHYYDKDFNNEADTPDNFQSRRPNTSFCFLDIRSPGLGDTAMYLCATSRGQGSMLDGYTFGSGTRLTVV.

The chain has TRBV10-3 and TRBJ2-2; D gene unclear. Trimming removed 8 bases at V and 0 bases at J, with 1 base between. The V gene's germline CDR1 is ENHRY and CDR2 SYGVKD. This CDR3 has 11 residues. CDR3 region: CAIANTGELFF. CDR3 DNA sequence: TGTGCCATCGCGAACACCGGGGAGCTGTTTTTT.

Comment on this clonotype: This may come from a read error, since a much larger clone is one base off. V usage is TRBV7-2 and J usage is TRBJ1-2; no reliable D call. CDR1 is SGHTA and CDR2 is FQGNSA in the germline V gene. The CDR3 is made up of 14 amino acids. The CDR3 spells CASSLLADPYGYAF. The CDR3 nucleotides are TGTGCCAGCAGCTTACTGGCCGACCCCTATGGCTACGCCTTC.

The chain joins TRBV7-9 to TRBJ1-1; TRBD1 matches 9 bases. Per the germline V gene, CDR1 is SEHNR and CDR2 is FQNEAQ (reference sequence). There are 15 residues in the CDR3. With 5 bases clipped from V and 5 bases from J, the junction kept 9 bases outside the gene matches. CDR3 DNA sequence: TGTGCCAGCAGCCCAAACAGGGGGCGCTGGACTGAAGCTTTCTTT. Encoded protein: CASSPNRGRWTEAFF.

This clonotype showed up many times. The rearrangement uses TRBV6-9 and TRBJ2-7; no reliable D call. Trimming removed 3 bases from V and 2 bases from J, with 11 bases in between. CDR3 size: 14 residues. In germline, CDR1 is MNHGY, CDR2 SVAAGI. Here the CDR3 reads CASSYRSTAYEQYF. In DNA, the CDR3 is TGTGCCAGCAGTTACAGGAGTACGGCCTACGAGCAGTACTTC.

V is TRBV29-1 and J is TRBJ2-7, with no clear D. Germline assignment: CDR1 SQVTM and CDR2 ANQGSEA. The CDR3 extends over 11 amino acids. V was trimmed by 8 bases and J by 0 bases, leaving 8 bases between them. The CDR3 DNA is TGCAGCCATGGAACCTCCTACGAGCAGTACTTC. Protein: CSHGTSYEQYF.